These 2 T cell receptor beta chains came from one sample sequenced in a study of T-cell reconstitution after alpha-beta-depleted transplantation in children listed by TCRdb under 2016. The method was PCR. TCRdb names Illumina HiSeq 2500 as the instrument used. To normalize quantification of the TCRbeta repertoire, the TCR libraries were built with molecular barcoding that relied on unique molecular identifiers. Using fastp trimming at Q25 and MiXCR clonotype assembly, TCRdb reanalyzed the public sequencing data and kept in-frame beta chains. Rows with one shared CDR3 protein collapse into an entry with the most common genes and DNA. In this sample the table shows hundreds of thousands of distinct CDR3 sequences, about 15% of which occur a single time. The ten largest account for around 0.96% of the sample. The starting material was PBMCs from the stem cell graft donor, obtained from the stem cell graft. The receptors shown here come from a human donor who donated a stem cell graft to a child with acute myeloid leukemia.

The chain combines TRBV20-1 with TRBJ1-2; D uncertain. Trimming removed 5 bases at V and 2 bases at J, with 9 bases between. CDR3 length: 12 residues. CDR1 and CDR2 (germline): DFQATT, SNEGSKA (reference sequence). The CDR3 region is CSAWILNYGYTF. The CDR3, as DNA: TGCAGTGCTTGGATCCTGAACTATGGCTACACCTTC.

The chain is built from TRBV7-3 and TRBJ2-2, with D maybe TRBD2 (5 bases). Trimming cost V 5 bases and J 6 bases, with 13 bases left between them. Germline lookup yields CDR1 SGHTA and CDR2 FQGTGA. The CDR3 extends over 14 amino acids. CDR3 nucleotides: TGTGCCAGCAGCCCCCTGGCGGGTCCCGGGGAGCTGTTTTTT. Translation gives CASSPLAGPGELFF.